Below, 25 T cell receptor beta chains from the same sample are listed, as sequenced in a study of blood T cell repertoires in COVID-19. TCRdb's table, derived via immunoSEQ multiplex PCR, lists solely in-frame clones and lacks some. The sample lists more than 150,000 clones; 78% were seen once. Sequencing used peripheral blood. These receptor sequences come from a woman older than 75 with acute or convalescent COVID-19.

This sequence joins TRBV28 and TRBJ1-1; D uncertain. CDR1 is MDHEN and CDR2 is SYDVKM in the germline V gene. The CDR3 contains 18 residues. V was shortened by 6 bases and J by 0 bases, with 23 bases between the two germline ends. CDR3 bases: TGTGCCAGCAGCAATATGGGAGGGTATTTATCGGTGAACACTGAAGCTTTCTTT. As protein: CASSNMGGYLSVNTEAFF. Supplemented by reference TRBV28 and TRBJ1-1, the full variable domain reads DVKVTQSSRYLVKRTGEKVFLECVQDMDHENMFWYRQDPGLGLRLIYFSYDVKMKEKGDIPEGYSVSREKKERFSLILESASTNQTSMYLCASSNMGGYLSVNTEAFFGQGTRLTVV.

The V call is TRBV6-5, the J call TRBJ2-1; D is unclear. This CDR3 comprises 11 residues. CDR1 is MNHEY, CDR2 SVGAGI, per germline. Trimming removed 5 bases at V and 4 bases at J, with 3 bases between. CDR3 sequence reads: CASSPYNEQFF. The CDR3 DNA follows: TGTGCCAGCAGTCCTTACAATGAGCAGTTCTTC.

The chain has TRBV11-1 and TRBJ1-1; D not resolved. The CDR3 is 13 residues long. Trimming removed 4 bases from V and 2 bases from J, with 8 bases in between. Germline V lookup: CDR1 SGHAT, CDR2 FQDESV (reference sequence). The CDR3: CASSSTLNTEAFF. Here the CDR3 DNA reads TGTGCCAGCAGCTCGACACTTAACACTGAAGCTTTCTTT.

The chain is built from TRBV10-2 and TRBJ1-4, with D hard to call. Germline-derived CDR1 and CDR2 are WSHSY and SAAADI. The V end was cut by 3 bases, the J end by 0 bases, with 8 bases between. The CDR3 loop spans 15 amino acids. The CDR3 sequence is CASSDFISTNEKLFF. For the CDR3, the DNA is TGCGCCAGCAGTGACTTTATTTCAACTAATGAAAAACTGTTTTTT.

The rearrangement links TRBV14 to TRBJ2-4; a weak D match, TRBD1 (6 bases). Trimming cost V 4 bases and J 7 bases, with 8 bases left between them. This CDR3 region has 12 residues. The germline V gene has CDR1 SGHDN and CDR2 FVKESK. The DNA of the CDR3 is TGTGCCAGCAGCCGAGACAGGAACATTCAGTACTTC. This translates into CASSRDRNIQYF.

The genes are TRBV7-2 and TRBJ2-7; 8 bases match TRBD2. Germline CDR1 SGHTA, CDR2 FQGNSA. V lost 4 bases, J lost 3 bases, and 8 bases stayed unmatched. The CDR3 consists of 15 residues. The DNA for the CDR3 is TGTGCCAGCAGCTCTTCAGCGGGGGCCCTCTACGAGCAGTACTTC. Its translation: CASSSSAGALYEQYF.

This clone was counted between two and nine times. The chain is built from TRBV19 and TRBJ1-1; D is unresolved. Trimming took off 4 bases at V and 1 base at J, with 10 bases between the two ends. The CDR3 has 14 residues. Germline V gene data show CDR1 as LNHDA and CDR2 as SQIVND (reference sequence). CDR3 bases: TGTGCCAGTAGTAGAGGGTTTTGGAACACTGAAGCTTTCTTT. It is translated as CASSRGFWNTEAFF.

The CDR3 spells CASRRQGALGSNQPQHF. The CDR3 DNA is TGTGCCAGCAGAAGACAGGGGGCCCTTGGGAGCAATCAGCCCCAGCATTTT. This rearrangement joins TRBV7-8 to TRBJ1-5; 10 nucleotides line up with TRBD1. There are 17 residues in the CDR3. Germline loops: CDR1 SGHVS, CDR2 FQNEAQ. The V gene end was trimmed by 6 bases and the J gene end by 1 base; junction bases not matched to a gene: 9.

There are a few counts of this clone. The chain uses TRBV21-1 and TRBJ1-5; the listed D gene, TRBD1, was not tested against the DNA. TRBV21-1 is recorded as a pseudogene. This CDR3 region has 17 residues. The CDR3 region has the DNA TGTGCCAGCAGCAAAGCCCCGCGCAGGGGGAAGGATCAGCCCCAGCATTTT. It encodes CASSKAPRRGKDQPQHF.

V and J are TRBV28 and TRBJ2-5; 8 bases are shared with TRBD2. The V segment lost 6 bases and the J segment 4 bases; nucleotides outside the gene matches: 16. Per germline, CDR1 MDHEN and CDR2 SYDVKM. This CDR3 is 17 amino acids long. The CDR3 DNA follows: TGTGCCAGCAGGAAGCCGGGACTAGTAACCTCTAGAGAGACCCAGTACTTC. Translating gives CASRKPGLVTSRETQYF.

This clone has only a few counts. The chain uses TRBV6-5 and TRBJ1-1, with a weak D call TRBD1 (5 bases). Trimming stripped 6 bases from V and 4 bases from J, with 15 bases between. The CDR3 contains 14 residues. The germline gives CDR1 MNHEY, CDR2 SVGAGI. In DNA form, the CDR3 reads TGTGCCAGCAGCCGACAGACCTTGGGCACTGAAGCTTTCTTT. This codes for CASSRQTLGTEAFF.

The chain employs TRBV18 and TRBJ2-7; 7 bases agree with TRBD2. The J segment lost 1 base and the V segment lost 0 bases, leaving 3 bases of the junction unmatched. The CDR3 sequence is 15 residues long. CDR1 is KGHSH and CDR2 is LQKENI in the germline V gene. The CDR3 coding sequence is TGTGCCAGCTCACCACCCGAAGCGGGGTCCTACGAGCAGTACTTC. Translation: CASSPPEAGSYEQYF.

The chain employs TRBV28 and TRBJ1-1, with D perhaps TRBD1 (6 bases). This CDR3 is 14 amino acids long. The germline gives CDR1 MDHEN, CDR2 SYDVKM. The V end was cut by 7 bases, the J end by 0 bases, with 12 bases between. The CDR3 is CASTRDTLNTEAFF. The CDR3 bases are TGTGCCAGCACTCGGGACACTTTGAACACTGAAGCTTTCTTT.

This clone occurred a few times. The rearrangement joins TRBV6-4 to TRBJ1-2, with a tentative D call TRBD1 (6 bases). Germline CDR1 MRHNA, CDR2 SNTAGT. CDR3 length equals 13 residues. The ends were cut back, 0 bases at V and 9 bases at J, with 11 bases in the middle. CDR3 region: CASSDSSGTRYTF. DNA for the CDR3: TGTGCCAGCAGTGACTCTTCCGGGACACGCTACACCTTC.

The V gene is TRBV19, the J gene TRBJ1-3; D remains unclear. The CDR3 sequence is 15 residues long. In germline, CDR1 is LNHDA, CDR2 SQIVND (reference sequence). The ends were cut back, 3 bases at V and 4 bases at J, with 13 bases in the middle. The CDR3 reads CASSMGAPAGNTIYF. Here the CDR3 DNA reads TGTGCCAGTAGTATGGGAGCCCCGGCGGGAAACACCATATATTTT.

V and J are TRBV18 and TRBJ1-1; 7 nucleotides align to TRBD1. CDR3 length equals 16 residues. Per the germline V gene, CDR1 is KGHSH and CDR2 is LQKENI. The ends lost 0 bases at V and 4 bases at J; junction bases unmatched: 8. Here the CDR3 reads CASSPPIPGGSTEAFF. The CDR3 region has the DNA TGTGCCAGCTCACCACCGATCCCAGGGGGGAGCACTGAAGCTTTCTTT.

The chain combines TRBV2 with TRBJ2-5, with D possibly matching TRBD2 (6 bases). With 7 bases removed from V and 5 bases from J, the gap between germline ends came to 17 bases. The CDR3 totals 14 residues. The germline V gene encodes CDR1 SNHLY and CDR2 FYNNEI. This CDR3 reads CASIPRDLRETQYF. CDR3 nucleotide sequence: TGTGCCAGCATCCCCCGGGACTTGAGGGAGACCCAGTACTTC.

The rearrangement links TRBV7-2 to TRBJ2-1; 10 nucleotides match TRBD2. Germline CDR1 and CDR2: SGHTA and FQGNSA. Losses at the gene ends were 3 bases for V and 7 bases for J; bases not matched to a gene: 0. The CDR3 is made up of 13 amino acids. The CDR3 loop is CASSFSGGNEQFF. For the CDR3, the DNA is TGTGCCAGCAGCTTTAGCGGGGGGAATGAGCAGTTCTTC.

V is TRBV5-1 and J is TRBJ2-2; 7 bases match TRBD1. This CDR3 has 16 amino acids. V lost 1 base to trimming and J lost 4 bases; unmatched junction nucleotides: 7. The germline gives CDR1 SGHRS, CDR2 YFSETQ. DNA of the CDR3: TGCGCCAGCAGCTTGAAAGTCACAGGGGTCACCGGGGAGCTGTTTTTT. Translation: CASSLKVTGVTGELFF.

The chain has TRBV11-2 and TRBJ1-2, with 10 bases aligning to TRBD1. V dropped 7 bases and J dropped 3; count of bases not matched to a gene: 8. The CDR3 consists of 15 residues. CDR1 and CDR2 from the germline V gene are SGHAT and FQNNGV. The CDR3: CASTPGTGVDYGYTF. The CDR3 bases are TGTGCCAGCACACCCGGGACAGGGGTGGACTATGGCTACACCTTC.

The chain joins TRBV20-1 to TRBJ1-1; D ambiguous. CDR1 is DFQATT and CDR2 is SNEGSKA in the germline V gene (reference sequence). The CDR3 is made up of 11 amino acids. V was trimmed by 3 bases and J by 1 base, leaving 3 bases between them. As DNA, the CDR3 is TGCAGTGCTAGCAAGAACACTGAAGCTTTCTTT. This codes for CSASKNTEAFF.

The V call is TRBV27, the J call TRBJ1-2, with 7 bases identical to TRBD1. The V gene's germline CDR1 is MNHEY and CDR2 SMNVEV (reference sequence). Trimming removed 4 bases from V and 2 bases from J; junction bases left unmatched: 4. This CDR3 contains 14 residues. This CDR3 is CASSSGGQNYGYTF. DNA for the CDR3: TGTGCCAGCAGTTCCGGGGGACAGAACTATGGCTACACCTTC.

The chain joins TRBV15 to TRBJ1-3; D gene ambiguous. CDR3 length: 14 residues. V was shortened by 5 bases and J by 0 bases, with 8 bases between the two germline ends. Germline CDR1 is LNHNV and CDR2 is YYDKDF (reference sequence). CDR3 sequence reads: CATSSQISGNTIYF. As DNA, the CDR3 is TGTGCCACCAGCTCTCAGATCTCTGGAAACACCATATATTTT.

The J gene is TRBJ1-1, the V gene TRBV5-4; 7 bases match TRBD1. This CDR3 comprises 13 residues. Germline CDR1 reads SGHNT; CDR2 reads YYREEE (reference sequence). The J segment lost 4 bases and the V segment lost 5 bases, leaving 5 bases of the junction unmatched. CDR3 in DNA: TGTGCCAGCAGGCCGAACAGGGGCACTGAAGCTTTCTTT. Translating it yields CASRPNRGTEAFF.

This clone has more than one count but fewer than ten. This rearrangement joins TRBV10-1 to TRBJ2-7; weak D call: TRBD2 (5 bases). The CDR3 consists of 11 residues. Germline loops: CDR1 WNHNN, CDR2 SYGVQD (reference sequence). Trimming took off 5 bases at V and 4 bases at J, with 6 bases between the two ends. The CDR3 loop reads CASSSGYEQYF. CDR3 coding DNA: TGCGCCAGCAGTTCGGGGTACGAGCAGTACTTC.